The subject of this entry is one T cell receptor beta chain. Its antigen is currently unknown. Germline V CDR1 and CDR2: MGHRA, YSYEKL. V was trimmed by 7 bases and J by 0 bases, leaving 15 bases between them. This CDR3 spans 16 amino acids. This entry belongs to a study of identical twins. General study results and limits: Out-of-frame alpha sequences common to twins exhibited an excess of low generation probability. Cord blood beta clonotypes present at high abundance carried fewer insertions; no such pattern appeared in memory repertoires. Possibly, invariant MAIT and iNKT cells partly confounded zero-insertion analyses.

TCRdb re-called the 5' RACE reads through MiXCR, storing one row per CDR3 protein. Among fewer than 500,000 distinct CDR3 sequences listed, 24% were seen once. In addition, the sample was reused for a study of T cells expressing NK-cell markers. This second study says: HCMV serostatus: seven of eight sequenced donors positive, one negative.

The sequence was obtained from a woman younger than 30 in good health. This chain joins TRBV4-1 and TRBJ2-2; TRBD1 or TRBD2 may be the D gene (6 bases each). Sequencing used CD4+ T cells sorted from blood. The CDR3 DNA reads TGCGCCAGCAACCCACTAGGGGGGACGAACACCGGGGAGCTGTTTTTT. Protein: CASNPLGGTNTGELFF.